The 18 T cell receptor beta chains presented below share a single source sample, sequenced in a study of low-dose radiotherapy and immunotherapy resistance in tumors. TRAV and TRBV primers primed cDNA for both TCRalpha and TCRbeta. A constant-region primer paired with the V-primer adapter amplified TCRs over about 20 PCR cycles. MiXCR, run by TCRdb on the reads, gives a single entry per CDR3 protein. The sample comprises around 33,000 distinct CDR3 sequences, 45% to 50% of which are singletons, and approximately 5.3% rests with the top ten. Time point in this sample: after trial treatment. Treatment meaning: LDRT plus nivolumab, ipilimumab, low-dose cyclophosphamide and aspirin (RACIN trial). The source material was PBMCs, sampled after low-dose radiotherapy plus immunotherapy. Receptors originate from a male donor with gallbladder cancer.

This chain uses TRBV4-1 with TRBJ2-1; D ambiguous. This CDR3 contains 17 residues. V was pared by 0 bases and J by 0 bases, with 12 bases between. Germline CDR1 MGHRA, CDR2 YSYEKL. The CDR3 bases are TGCGCCAGCAGCCAAGATCAAGTGGGTAGCTCCTACAATGAGCAGTTCTTC. Translating it yields CASSQDQVGSSYNEQFF.

This chain links TRBV4-2 with TRBJ2-1; perhaps TRBD2 as D (5 bases). The CDR3 loop spans 17 amino acids. V was pared by 0 bases and J by 4 bases, with 16 bases between. The germline CDR1 and CDR2 sequences are LGHNA and YNFKEQ. Here the CDR3 reads CASSQDAASSPYNEQFF. CDR3 in DNA: TGTGCCAGCAGCCAAGATGCGGCTAGCTCTCCATACAATGAGCAGTTCTTC.

This clonotype has just a few counts. Compared with germline, one end of the junction differs, possibly owing to a read error. The CDR3 here is CSAREPLAGVKNIQYF. In nucleotides, the CDR3 is TGCAGTGCCAGAGAGCCACTAGCGGGAGTGAAAAACATTCAGTACTTC. The gene calls are TRBV20-1 and TRBJ2-4; 11 positions agree with TRBD2. Germline CDR1 DFQATT, CDR2 SNEGSKA (reference sequence). The CDR3 sequence is 16 residues long.

For this clonotype: One base away lies a much larger clone, so this may be a sequencing read error. This rearrangement joins TRBV5-1 to TRBJ2-7; D remains ambiguous. Germline CDR1 is SGHRS and CDR2 is YFSETQ. CDR3 size: 14 residues. V was shortened by 3 bases and J by 7 bases, with 17 bases between the two germline ends. The DNA of the CDR3 is TGCGCCAGCAGCTCTCGGGTCTCTAGGGATGAGCAGTACTTC. Translated: CASSSRVSRDEQYF.

This clonotype was observed many times. J is TRBJ2-1 and V is TRBV5-1, with 8 bases aligning to TRBD1. Looked up from germline, CDR1 is SGHRS and CDR2 is YFSETQ. V shed 4 bases and J 6 bases; nucleotides not matched to a gene: 3. The CDR3 extends over 13 amino acids. CDR3: CASSPDRGNEQFF. DNA of the CDR3: TGCGCCAGCAGCCCAGACAGGGGCAATGAGCAGTTCTTC.

The V and J genes are TRBV27 and TRBJ2-5, with 12 bases identical to TRBD2. The CDR3 is made up of 16 amino acids. Looked up from germline, CDR1 is MNHEY and CDR2 is SMNVEV (reference sequence). V trimming: 3 bases; J trimming: 5 bases; junction bases outside the gene matches: 7. This CDR3 is CASSFRTSGVGETQYF. CDR3 sequence (DNA): TGTGCCAGCAGTTTTCGGACTAGCGGGGTCGGGGAGACCCAGTACTTC.

This clonotype was seen at least ten times. As DNA, the CDR3 is TGTGCCAGTAGAACTACCGGGACAGACAACACCGGGGAGCTGTTTTTT. The encoded protein is CASRTTGTDNTGELFF. The chain employs TRBV19 and TRBJ2-2; 7 bases match TRBD1. CDR1 is LNHDA, CDR2 SQIVND, per germline (reference sequence). CDR3 length equals 16 residues. V lost 6 bases, J lost 2 bases, and 9 bases stayed unmatched.

V usage is TRBV5-6 and J usage is TRBJ1-2; D remains ambiguous. The germline V gene encodes CDR1 SGHDT and CDR2 YYEEEE. CDR3 length: 14 amino acids. With 7 bases removed from V and 8 bases from J, the gap between germline ends came to 21 bases. The CDR3 nucleotides read TGTGCCAGCGGTAGGCAAGGACCCAAGACGGGCTACACCTTC. Amino acids: CASGRQGPKTGYTF.

The rearrangement links TRBV2 to TRBJ2-3, with TRBD1 matching 10 bases. V was pared by 4 bases and J by 2 bases, with 9 bases of the junction left unmatched. The CDR3 is made up of 17 amino acids. Germline lookup yields CDR1 SNHLY and CDR2 FYNNEI. In nucleotides, the CDR3 is TGTGCCAGCAGTGTGGGAGGGACAGGGGCATACACAGATACGCAGTATTTT. Translated: CASSVGGTGAYTDTQYF.

V gene TRBV12-3 or TRBV12-4 combines with J gene TRBJ2-5; D tentatively reads TRBD1 or TRBD2 (5 bases each). The CDR3 covers 15 residues. V was shortened by 5 bases and J by 0 bases, with 13 bases between the two germline ends. Here the CDR3 reads CASSRDLLYQETQYF. The CDR3 DNA sequence: TGTGCCAGCAGTAGGGACCTCTTGTACCAAGAGACCCAGTACTTC.

As for this clonotype: This clone may be a read error of a much larger clone one base away. The chain employs TRBV18 and TRBJ1-5; no reliable D call. This CDR3 region has 13 residues. The germline CDR1 and CDR2 sequences are KGHSH and LQKENI. The DNA for the CDR3 is TGTGACAGCTCAAGGACCGAGAATCAGCCCCAGCATTTT. Encoded protein: CDSSRTENQPQHF.

This clonotype was found once. This sequence is one base from a far larger clone and is likely a read error. The chain couples TRBV9 to TRBJ2-1; 10 nucleotides agree with TRBD2. CDR3 size: 17 residues. The V and J ends lost 0 bases and 10 bases, in that order; junction bases with no gene match: 13. Per germline, CDR1 SGDLS and CDR2 YYNGEE. CDR3 DNA: TGTGCCAGCAGCGTAGGGCTAGCGGGAGCCGCCCAGTACGAGCAGTTCTTC. Amino acid sequence: CASSVGLAGAAQYEQFF.

The chain joins TRBV5-4 to TRBJ2-7, with TRBD2 matching 14 bases. The J segment lost 0 bases and the V segment lost 4 bases, leaving 3 bases of the junction unmatched. The CDR3 totals 16 residues. Germline values: CDR1 SGHNT, CDR2 YYREEE (reference sequence). The CDR3 region is CASSEGLAGASYEQYF. The CDR3 nucleotides read TGTGCCAGCAGCGAGGGACTAGCGGGGGCCTCCTACGAGCAGTACTTC.

Details on this clonotype: A far bigger clonotype differs at one base, so this is likely a read error. The V gene is TRBV12-3 or TRBV12-4, the J gene TRBJ2-1; D could derive from TRBD1 or TRBD2 (5 bases each). V dropped 3 bases and J dropped 10 bases, with 22 bases sitting between them. The CDR3 runs 16 residues. CDR3 sequence reads: CASSFSGTFLQYEQFF. The CDR3 bases are TGTGCCAGCAGTTTCTCGGGGACCTTCCTCCAGTACGAGCAGTTCTTC.

This clonotype is medium-sized in the sample. This rearrangement joins TRBV15 to TRBJ1-2; TRBD1 matches 10 bases. Unmatched junction bases numbered 6, after V lost 1 base and J lost 4 bases. Germline CDR1 is LNHNV and CDR2 is YYDKDF (reference sequence). CDR3 length equals 16 residues. CDR3 protein: CATSRGRTGGPYGYTF. Here the CDR3 DNA reads TGTGCCACCAGCAGAGGTCGGACAGGGGGTCCCTATGGCTACACCTTC.

This clonotype was seen repeatedly, ten times or more. The chain joins TRBV20-1 to TRBJ2-1, with TRBD2 as a possible D gene (6 bases). The CDR3 totals 10 residues. CDR1 is DFQATT and CDR2 is SNEGSKA in the germline V gene (reference sequence). V lost 6 bases and J 10 bases, leaving 10 bases between the germline ends. The CDR3 loop reads CSAVLAEQFF. CDR3 coding DNA: TGCAGTGCAGTGCTAGCGGAGCAGTTCTTC.

V is TRBV29-1 and J is TRBJ1-1, with a possible D match to TRBD1 (5 bases). The CDR3 has 13 amino acids. Germline lookup yields CDR1 SQVTM and CDR2 ANQGSEA. V lost 5 bases and J 1 base, leaving 11 bases between the germline ends. This CDR3 reads CSVPGLRNTEAFF. The CDR3 DNA sequence: TGCAGCGTTCCGGGACTCAGGAACACTGAAGCTTTCTTT.

This clonotype was seen a few times. The rearrangement uses TRBV7-2 and TRBJ2-5, with 8 positions matching TRBD2. In germline, CDR1 is SGHTA, CDR2 FQGNSA. The CDR3 length is 15 residues. V lost 8 bases to trimming and J lost 1 base; unmatched junction nucleotides: 9. CDR3 sequence: CASLSVAGSQETQYF. Written as DNA, the CDR3 is TGTGCCAGCCTCTCAGTAGCGGGGAGCCAAGAGACCCAGTACTTC.